The rows below give T cell receptor beta chains drawn from one sample of a study of T-cell reconstitution after alpha-beta-depleted transplantation in children. TCRdb reprocessed the PCR reads via MiXCR and lists one record per CDR3 protein. The sample consists of a few hundred thousand distinct CDR3 sequences, about 9.9% of them appearing once. The sample here was peripheral blood, taken 180 days after TCRalphabeta/CD19-depleted stem cell transplant. Receptors were obtained from a male patient aged 2 to 10 who had a stem cell transplant for chronic granulomatous disease, so the T cells may come from the graft donor. Each CDR3 is given with its conserved first and last residue. The D gene is left open where the match is weak. The size of a clone is reported for some rows only, either as once, few or many, or as a class for expanded clones.

V gene,clone size,D gene,J gene,CDR3 protein,CDR3 DNA
TRBV5-1,many,TRBD2,TRBJ2-2,CASSLEVAGAAGELFF,TGCGCCAGCAGCTTGGAGGTAGCGGGAGCGGCCGGGGAGCTGTTTTTT
TRBV4-2,many,NA,TRBJ1-5,CASSQASPDQPQHF,TGTGCCAGCAGCCAAGCTTCCCCGGATCAGCCCCAGCATTTT
TRBV4-3,NA,NA,TRBJ2-3,CASSHIGQTTDTQYF,TGCGCCAGCAGCCATATAGGGCAAACCACAGATACGCAGTATTTT
TRBV20-1,many,TRBD1,TRBJ1-5,CSASQGAEAQPQHF,TGCAGTGCTTCACAGGGGGCGGAGGCTCAGCCCCAGCATTTT
TRBV11-2,NA,NA,TRBJ2-1,CASSLESREGSYNEQFF,TGTGCCAGCAGCTTAGAATCACGGGAAGGGTCCTACAATGAGCAGTTCTTC
TRBV20-1,many,TRBD2,TRBJ2-7,CSAERGLAGFHYEQYF,TGCAGTGCCGAGCGGGGACTAGCGGGATTTCATTACGAGCAGTACTTC
TRBV3-1,few,TRBD2,TRBJ2-3,CASSQELRTSGVEDTQYF,TGTGCCAGCAGCCAAGAACTTCGGACTAGCGGGGTCGAAGATACGCAGTATTTT
TRBV20-1,NA,TRBD2,TRBJ2-1,CSARGVGLGENEQFF,TGCAGTGCTAGAGGTGTGGGACTAGGGGAAAATGAGCAGTTCTTC
TRBV20-1,many,TRBD1,TRBJ1-2,CSARDPLLQGLYGYTF,TGCAGTGCTAGAGATCCCCTTTTACAGGGGTTATATGGCTACACCTTC
TRBV15,many,NA,TRBJ2-3,CATSRIYTDTQYF,TGTGCCACCAGCAGAATATACACAGATACGCAGTATTTT
TRBV5-1,many,TRBD1,TRBJ2-5,CASSPLGQGATQYF,TGCGCCAGCAGCCCTTTGGGACAGGGGGCGACCCAGTACTTC
TRBV12-3/TRBV12-4,many,NA,TRBJ2-2,CASRGGELFF,TGTGCCAGCAGAGGTGGGGAGCTGTTTTTT
TRBV18,many,NA,TRBJ1-2,CASSPPGGSGYTF,TGTGCCAGCTCACCACCGGGGGGCAGTGGCTACACCTTC
TRBV10-3,NA,TRBD2,TRBJ2-5,CAISAGGGRQETQYF,TGTGCCATCAGTGCGGGGGGGGGGCGTCAAGAGACCCAGTACTTC
TRBV3-1,many,TRBD2,TRBJ2-5,CASSQGRTSGSKTQYF,TGTGCCAGCAGCCAAGGGCGGACTAGCGGGAGTAAGACCCAGTACTTC
TRBV11-3,many,TRBD2,TRBJ2-1,CASSVGLARNEQFF,TGTGCCAGCAGTGTTGGACTAGCTCGCAATGAGCAGTTCTTC
TRBV12-3/TRBV12-4,many,NA,TRBJ1-5,CASRRSNQPQHF,TGTGCCAGCCGTCGGAGCAATCAGCCCCAGCATTTT
TRBV20-1,many,NA,TRBJ1-2,CSARGTGPVYGYTF,TGCAGTGCTAGAGGAACAGGGCCCGTCTATGGCTACACCTTC
TRBV30,few,NA,TRBJ2-5,CAWGRETQYF,TGTGCCTGGGGACGAGAGACCCAGTACTTC
TRBV28,many,NA,TRBJ2-7,CASSSGFQYEQYF,TGTGCCAGCAGCTCCGGGTTTCAGTACGAGCAGTACTTC
TRBV20-1,many,TRBD1,TRBJ2-3,CSARDARDSITTQYF,TGCAGTGCTAGAGATGCACGGGACAGCATCACTACGCAGTATTTT
TRBV28,few,TRBD1,TRBJ1-5,CASSFDRGGISQHF,TGTGCCAGCAGTTTCGACAGGGGCGGGATATCCCAGCATTTT
TRBV25-1,many,TRBD2,TRBJ2-2,CASRASGENTGELFF,TGTGCCAGCAGGGCTAGCGGAGAGAACACCGGGGAGCTGTTTTTT
TRBV7-9,many,NA,TRBJ1-1,CASSKITGFTEAFF,TGTGCCAGCAGCAAAATAACAGGTTTCACTGAAGCTTTCTTT
TRBV4-2,many,NA,TRBJ1-4,CASSHPGATNEKLFF,TGTGCCAGCAGCCACCCAGGAGCAACTAATGAAAAACTGTTTTTT
TRBV20-1,NA,NA,TRBJ1-5,CSARDGGGNTFNQPQHF,TGCAGTGCTAGAGATGGGGGGGGCAACACTTTCAATCAGCCCCAGCATTTT
TRBV15,NA,TRBD2,TRBJ2-7,CATSRDRGGEQYF,TGTGCCACCAGCAGAGATCGGGGGGGCGAGCAGTACTTC
TRBV7-7,many,NA,TRBJ2-3,CASQLGTDTQYF,TGTGCTAGCCAACTCGGCACAGATACGCAGTATTTT
TRBV3-1,many,TRBD2,TRBJ2-1,CASSQTSGTYNEQFF,TGTGCCAGCAGCCAGACTAGCGGGACCTACAATGAGCAGTTCTTC
TRBV12-3/TRBV12-4,many,TRBD1,TRBJ1-6,CASTDRGGFPLHF,TGTGCCAGCACGGACAGGGGGGGCTTCCCCCTCCACTTT
TRBV7-9,few,TRBD1,TRBJ1-3,CASRPGQGSSGNTIYF,TGTGCCAGCAGACCGGGACAGGGGAGCTCTGGAAACACCATATATTTT
TRBV5-1,many,NA,TRBJ1-1,CASSLKWGNTEAFF,TGCGCCAGCAGCTTGAAGTGGGGGAACACTGAAGCTTTCTTT
TRBV5-4,many,NA,TRBJ2-5,CASSLEGVEETQYF,TGTGCCAGCAGCTTAGAGGGGGTCGAAGAGACCCAGTACTTC
TRBV12-3/TRBV12-4,NA,NA,TRBJ1-3,CASSPPAGRGNTIYF,TGTGCCAGCAGTCCCCCAGCAGGACGTGGAAACACCATATATTTT
TRBV6-2/TRBV6-3,many,NA,TRBJ1-5,CASSRSGGASNQPQHF,TGTGCCAGCAGCCGTTCTGGCGGAGCAAGCAATCAGCCCCAGCATTTT
TRBV20-1,many,NA,TRBJ1-6,CSAKTVTDSPLHF,TGCAGTGCCAAGACCGTAACAGATTCACCCCTCCACTTT
TRBV5-1,few,TRBD2,TRBJ2-1,CASSAGLAGAPGGEQFF,TGCGCCAGCAGCGCGGGACTAGCGGGAGCCCCGGGGGGGGAGCAGTTCTTC
TRBV5-1,many,TRBD1,TRBJ1-5,CARPHRGQGQPQHF,TGCGCCAGACCCCACAGGGGTCAAGGTCAGCCCCAGCATTTT
TRBV7-2,many,NA,TRBJ1-5,CASSLSWGPYQPQHF,TGTGCCAGCAGCCTTTCGTGGGGACCTTATCAGCCCCAGCATTTT
TRBV4-3,many,NA,TRBJ2-7,CASSQADSEQVEQYF,TGCGCCAGCAGCCAAGCAGACTCGGAACAGGTCGAGCAGTACTTC
TRBV29-1,many,NA,TRBJ2-4,CSVLSRTAKNIQYF,TGCAGCGTTTTAAGCCGGACAGCCAAAAACATTCAGTACTTC
TRBV5-1,once,NA,TRBJ2-7,CASSSRTSSYEQYF,TGCGCCAGCAGCTCCAGGACAAGCTCCTACGAGCAGTACTTC
TRBV7-8,many,TRBD1,TRBJ2-7,CASSAQGQTYEQYF,TGTGCCAGCAGCGCCCAGGGACAGACCTACGAGCAGTACTTC